This T cell receptor (beta chain) was sequenced for a study of control samples from healthy donors and cancer patients. Trimming took off 1 base at V and 7 bases at J, with 10 bases between the two ends. This CDR3 spans 13 amino acids. CDR1 and CDR2 (germline): SEHNR, FQNEAQ (reference sequence). Repertoires were generated with immunoSEQ multiplex PCR, while TCRdb's copy carries only in-frame clones and drops some. The table lists fewer than 300,000 clones, almost 85% of them singletons. The receptor was isolated from a woman aged 55-69 years with lung cancer. V usage is TRBV7-9 and J usage is TRBJ2-5; a weak D match, TRBD2 (5 bases). Sequenced material: PBMCs. Here the CDR3 reads CASSLERVGTQYF. CDR3 in DNA: TGTGCCAGCAGCTTAGAGAGGGTTGGGACCCAGTACTTC.